Below, 3 T cell receptor beta chains from the same sample are listed, as sequenced in a study of response to subunit inactivated influenza vaccine. MiXCR was run by TCRdb on the RT-PCR reads, yielding one entry per CDR3 protein. The sample shows 290,000 or so distinct CDR3 sequences, approximately 23% of them seen only once. Sequenced material: PBMCs from blood, taken less than 22 months after vaccination. The receptors here all came from a man aged 50 to 75 who received an inactivated influenza vaccine.

This chain uses TRBV19 with TRBJ1-1, with TRBD1 as a possible D gene (5 bases). This CDR3 region has 12 residues. V gave up 0 bases and J gave up 8 bases, with 7 bases separating them. Germline lookup yields CDR1 LNHDA and CDR2 SQIVND (reference sequence). The CDR3 DNA follows: TGTGCCAGTAGTATAGATCGGACAGAAGCTTTCTTT. This translates into CASSIDRTEAFF.

This clonotype was seen repeatedly, ten times or more. The chain couples TRBV6-6 to TRBJ1-1; D not resolved. Germline assignment: CDR1 MNHNY and CDR2 SVGAGI (reference sequence). With 4 bases removed from V and 5 bases from J, the gap between germline ends came to 8 bases. This CDR3 comprises 12 residues. CDR3 sequence reads: CASSFGETEAFF. The DNA for the CDR3 is TGTGCCAGCAGTTTCGGGGAAACTGAAGCTTTCTTT.

J is TRBJ1-2 and V is TRBV18; no definite D call. This CDR3 is built from 12 residues. Per the germline V gene, CDR1 is KGHSH and CDR2 is LQKENI. V lost 2 bases and J 9 bases, leaving 10 bases between the germline ends. DNA of the CDR3: TGTGCCAGCTCACCAACTTCGGGCAGCTACACCTTC. It specifies CASSPTSGSYTF.